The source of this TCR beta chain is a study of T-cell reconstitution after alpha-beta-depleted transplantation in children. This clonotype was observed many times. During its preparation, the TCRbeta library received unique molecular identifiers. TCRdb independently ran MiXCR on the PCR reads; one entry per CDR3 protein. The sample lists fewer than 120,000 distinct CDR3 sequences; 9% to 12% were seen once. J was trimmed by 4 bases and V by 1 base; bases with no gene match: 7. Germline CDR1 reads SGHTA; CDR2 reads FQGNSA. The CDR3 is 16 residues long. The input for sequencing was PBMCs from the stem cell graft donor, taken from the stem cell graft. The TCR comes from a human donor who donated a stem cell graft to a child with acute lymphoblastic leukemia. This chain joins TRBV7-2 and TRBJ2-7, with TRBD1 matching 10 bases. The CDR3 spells CASSLDPGQGKYEQYF. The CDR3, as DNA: TGTGCCAGCAGCTTAGATCCGGGACAGGGGAAATACGAGCAGTACTTC.